Sequencing of this T cell receptor (beta chain) was carried out in a study of molecular identifiers for immune sequencing clone quantification (dated by TCRdb to 2016 to 2018). Looking at the study overall: For a replicate experiment, RNA from approximately 20,000 or 100,000 naive CD8 T cells was divided into five aliquots, of which four were sequenced. The study was a methods study using CD8 T cells to benchmark molecular-identifier clustering-based TCR repertoire sequencing (MIDCIRS) and TCR RNA copy counting.

Library preparation used PCR. The instrument was a NextSeq 500. Bulk TCR libraries were made following a previously described method, with the TCR primers given in Table S5. The Qiagen AllPrep DNA/RNA kit was used to purify total RNA. Reads from multiple sequencing runs of the same library were pooled before analysis. In the original analysis: Reads were retained only if an exact TCR constant sequence was present, and the retained reads were trimmed to 150 nt and grouped according to their 12-nt molecular barcodes. Reads within each barcode group were sub-clustered using a 15% Levenshtein threshold, and quality-weighted consensus sequences were constructed for each RNA molecule. Non-functional sequences were excluded, and lower-count sequences lying one edit away from another sequence were also excluded. Based on fitting two negative binomial distributions, any barcode sub-cluster with under 20% of the maximum read count was discarded. The raw public data were reprocessed by TCRdb itself: fastp quality trimming at Q25, MiXCR clonotype calling, in-frame beta chains only. Entries that share a CDR3 protein sequence are merged under the most common genes and DNA. The V and J calls reflect TCRdb's pipeline rather than the authors' work. This sample comprises hundreds of thousands of distinct CDR3 sequences, roughly 24% of them detected only once. The ten top clones hold approximately 0.74% of the sample.

A distance of 17 bases separates the germline ends of V and J, which lose 6 bases and 2 bases respectively. The germline V gene supplies CDR1 SGHTA and CDR2 FQGNSA. The CDR3, from cysteine to phenylalanine, totals 15 residues. Solely the CDR3 DNA is kept, with 45 bases framed from the first base. Of note for this clonotype: This receptor's antigen is unknown. Nothing much larger sits one base from this clone, and base qualities are not available.

Libraries of naive CD8 T cells were built from anywhere between roughly 20,000 and 1,100,000 sorted cells, with 10%, 30% or 50% of the purified RNA used. Naive CD8 T cells were FACS-sorted as CD8+CD4-CCR7+CD45RA+ on a BD FACSAria II into RLT Plus buffer. Detection sensitivity was tested by spiking Jurkat RNA equal to roughly ten TCR copies' worth into samples containing about 19,000-1,000,000 naive CD8 T cells. CD8 T cells were enriched using RosetteSep CD8+ T Cell Enrichment Cocktail and Ficoll-Paque, and the enriched cells then underwent ACK red cell lysis. General conclusions and limits of the study: Without barcode sub-clustering, chimeric consensus sequences inflated TCR diversity; chimeras reached as high as 47%. Clones above 20 RNA copies held over 98% of molecules in CMV-specific effector cells but under 1% in naive cells. Naive libraries contained spiked-in Jurkat TCR RNA (10 copies' worth), which is not part of the donor repertoire. The sizes of highly expanded clones could end up underestimated when identical TCR molecules share a barcode. Modeling gave about 3 recovered TCR RNA copies per cell versus about 10 by digital PCR, implying around 31% capture efficiency. Spiked-in Jurkat TCR RNA equal to a single cell's worth was reported to be detectable even within 1,100,000 naive CD8 T cells.

The sequenced material came from naive CD8+ T cells from blood, with Jurkat cell RNA spiked in. Sample cell subset or site, as interpreted from the label and publication: FACS-sorted CD8+CD4-CCR7+CD45RA+ naive T cells. The receptor chain draws on TRBV7-2 and TRBJ2-7; TRBD2 is possibly the D segment (6 matching bases). This sequence was found in a human donor in good health. Some libraries in this study had Jurkat cell RNA spiked in. The nucleotides are TGTGCCAGCAGGGTGGAAGGCGGGGCCGCCTACGAGCAGTACTTC. It specifies CASRVEGGAAYEQYF. With all but the CDR3 taken from the reference TRBV7-2 and TRBJ2-7 genes, the full variable domain is: GAGVSQSPSNKVTEKGKDVELRCDPISGHTALYWYRQSLGQGLEFLIYFQGNSAPDKSGLPSDRFSAERTGGSVSTLTIQRTQQEDSAVYLCASRVEGGAAYEQYFGPGTRLTVT.